Listed below are T cell receptor beta chains from one sample, sequenced in a study of blood T cell repertoires in COVID-19. The protocol was immunoSEQ multiplex PCR, while the TCRdb copy is restricted to in-frame clones and leaves out a portion. Of about 50,000 clones listed, 86% were seen once; the top ten hold approximately 2%. Sequencing used peripheral blood. The receptors originated from a woman aged 55-70 years with acute or convalescent COVID-19. CDR3s include the opening cysteine and the closing phenylalanine or tryptophan.

CDR3 protein: CASSQLAGVTDTQYF
CDR3 length: 15
V gene: TRBV14
J gene: TRBJ2-3

CDR3 protein: CASKKGQAPYEQFF
CDR3 length: 14
V gene: TRBV27
J gene: TRBJ2-1

CDR3 protein: CASSSSLVRREQYF
CDR3 length: 14
V gene: TRBV7-9
J gene: TRBJ2-7

CDR3 protein: CASSVPGTGDTEAFF
CDR3 length: 15
V gene: TRBV9
J gene: TRBJ1-1

CDR3 protein: CASSSGTRLGDTQYF
CDR3 length: 15
V gene: TRBV28
J gene: TRBJ2-3

CDR3 protein: CASSIATWTVSSYNEQFF
CDR3 length: 18
V gene: TRBV19
J gene: TRBJ2-1

CDR3 protein: CASSFSRDSYGYTF
CDR3 length: 14
V gene: TRBV9
J gene: TRBJ1-2

CDR3 protein: CATRQGANRNQPQHF
CDR3 length: 15
V gene: TRBV2
J gene: TRBJ1-5

CDR3 protein: CASSQVLRRGFYGNEQFF
CDR3 length: 18
V gene: TRBV4-1
J gene: TRBJ2-1

CDR3 protein: CASSLDGTGQETQYF
CDR3 length: 15
V gene: TRBV7-9
J gene: TRBJ2-5

CDR3 protein: CASSLDGRQINYGYTF
CDR3 length: 16
V gene: TRBV7-9
J gene: TRBJ1-2

CDR3 protein: CASTVRRSNQPQHF
CDR3 length: 14
V gene: TRBV2
J gene: TRBJ1-5

CDR3 protein: CASSLRGSSPDTQYF
CDR3 length: 15
V gene: TRBV5-5
J gene: TRBJ2-3

CDR3 protein: CASNEGGYQGETQYF
CDR3 length: 15
V gene: TRBV9
J gene: TRBJ2-5

CDR3 protein: CASSEAGQGTGELFF
CDR3 length: 15
V gene: TRBV6-1
J gene: TRBJ2-2

CDR3 protein: CANERQSNYGYTF
CDR3 length: 13
V gene: TRBV2
J gene: TRBJ1-2

CDR3 protein: CASSWDGRQKETQYF
CDR3 length: 15
V gene: TRBV7-8
J gene: TRBJ2-5

CDR3 protein: CASSPGSVSPLHF
CDR3 length: 13
V gene: TRBV6-5
J gene: TRBJ1-6

CDR3 protein: CASSYSNRGYSPLHF
CDR3 length: 15
V gene: TRBV6-5
J gene: TRBJ1-6

CDR3 protein: CASSSHRGNYGYTF
CDR3 length: 14
V gene: TRBV28
J gene: TRBJ1-2

CDR3 protein: CASSPQLVSYTGELFF
CDR3 length: 16
V gene: TRBV18
J gene: TRBJ2-2

CDR3 protein: CASSPLTGTGNSEQYF
CDR3 length: 16
V gene: TRBV5-1
J gene: TRBJ2-7

CDR3 protein: CASSQAGGSYNSPLHF
CDR3 length: 16
V gene: TRBV3-1/TRBV3-2
J gene: TRBJ1-6

CDR3 protein: CASSQARRTEAFF
CDR3 length: 13
V gene: TRBV4-1
J gene: TRBJ1-1

CDR3 protein: CASSITGLAGQPQHF
CDR3 length: 15
V gene: TRBV6-5
J gene: TRBJ1-5

CDR3 protein: CASIRSPLGNYGYTF
CDR3 length: 15
V gene: TRBV5-8
J gene: TRBJ1-2

CDR3 protein: CATSDGGTGGFTDTQYF
CDR3 length: 17
V gene: TRBV24-1
J gene: TRBJ2-3